This T cell receptor beta chain was identified during a study of CD8 T cells in ankylosing spondylitis. TCRdb ran MiXCR on the 5' RACE reads and lists one entry per CDR3 protein. The sample has 200,000 to 250,000 distinct CDR3 sequences; about 10% are singletons. This clonotype was observed many times. Its matching antigen is unknown. General study points: Several of the motif variants were reported before in synovial fluid and blood from reactive arthritis. Significant enrichment of disease-linked clones was reportedly seen in matched ankylosing spondylitis synovial fluid.

This CDR3 spans 15 amino acids. Germline assignment: CDR1 MGHDK and CDR2 SYGVNS. The J segment lost 6 bases and the V segment lost 1 base, leaving 5 bases of the junction unmatched. The chain is built from TRBV25-1 and TRBJ2-2; TRBD1 agrees at 7 bases. This TCR was sampled from a male donor with ankylosing spondylitis or in good health (not recorded which). Input material: blood, either unsorted or a sorted T cell fraction (not recorded which). CDR3 in amino acids: CASSEFGRGSGELFF. In DNA, the CDR3 is TGTGCCAGCAGTGAATTCGGCAGGGGGTCCGGGGAGCTGTTTTTT. The full variable domain, its missing parts supplied by reference TRBV25-1 and TRBJ2-2, is EADIYQTPRYLVIGTGKKITLECSQTMGHDKMYWYQQDPGMELHLIHYSYGVNSTEKGDLSSESTVSRIRTEHFPLTLESARPSHTSQYLCASSEFGRGSGELFFGEGSRLTVL.